This T cell receptor (beta chain) derives from a study of glioma-infiltrating T cells (dated by TCRdb to about 2016). Broadly, across the study: Low-grade gliomas were WHO grade II oligodendrogliomas or astrocytomas, and glioblastomas were WHO grade IV tumors sampled at initial rather than recurrent diagnosis. Before surgery, glioma patients were given dexamethasone for six or fewer days. Sequencing coverage of about 4- to 11-fold of 900,000 to 1,000,000 peripheral T cells was targeted for blood libraries. TCR alpha- and beta-chain repertoires were sequenced from glioma tissue, non-neoplastic brain tissue and matched peripheral blood mononuclear cells. To gauge divergence between tissue and blood T-cell populations, every tissue-infiltrating repertoire was compared against the peripheral blood repertoire from the same patient. The paired cohort comprised three low-grade glioma patients, several primary glioblastoma patients and three non-glioma patients contributing non-neoplastic brain tissue. What the authors observed across the whole study: Very few CDR3 sequences were found to be shared between tissue and blood, and this scarcity was attributed to high CDR3 diversity and limited sampling. VJ-independent divergence between tissue and blood was below expectation in non-neoplastic patients but above expectation in all gliomas, especially low-grade gliomas. Group comparisons rested on small numbers: three non-neoplastic, three low-grade glioma and about 8 glioblastoma patients. Patients with low tissue-blood divergence were marked by a signature set of shared blood CDR3 motifs, and this signature set was depleted in highly divergent patients.

The iRepertoire nested amplicon-rescue multiplex PCR (arm-PCR) platform was used to amplify TCR alpha and beta CDR3 regions from RNA. For one-step reverse transcription and amplification, about 90-400 ng of tissue mRNA or PBMC total RNA was used as input. Following bead purification, Illumina adapters were added by a secondary multiplex PCR, and libraries between 200 and 400 bp were gel-purified. Internal 6-nucleotide barcodes were carried by the libraries and were used for demultiplexing. The libraries were sequenced on an Illumina MiSeq using 2x220 or 2x250 nucleotide paired-end reads. On the study's bioinformatics: FLASH 1.2.11 was used to merge paired reads, and BWA-MEM then aligned the reads to the GRCh37 human genome before TRA and TRB reads were extracted. V and J assignment used an IMGT-derived reference of cassette sequences and CDR3 motifs that included pseudogenes. Reads were translated in three frames, and productive CDR3s were defined as those with a C...FGXG motif and no stop codons. Clonotypes were defined as unique combinations of V-J cassette pair and CDR3 amino acid sequence. Reads were filtered by Hamming distance, with the threshold set by the sequence error rate of each sample in mapped regions. In TCRdb, the public reads were trimmed at Q25 with fastp and aligned with MiXCR, with productive beta chains retained. Each CDR3 protein appears once, grouped with its most common genes and DNA. TCRdb's processing, not the authors', yielded these V and J calls. This sample comprises about 400,000 distinct CDR3 sequences, about two fifths of them detected only once. The top ten clonotypes cover 12% of the sample.

This clonotype was counted at least ten times. Its antigen target is currently unknown. Base-call qualities are not available, and no considerably larger clone is one nucleotide away. Immediately after resection, surgical brain or tumor specimens were cryofrozen in liquid nitrogen, and peripheral blood cells were collected at the same time. Sample: glioma tissue, nonneoplastic brain tissue, or PBMCs (not recorded which). The sequence was collected from a human donor with low-grade glioma or glioblastoma, undergoing nonglioma brain surgery, or in good health (not recorded which).

Read as DNA, the sequence is TGTGCCAGCGCAAGCGATGAGCAGTTCTTC. This gives the protein CASASDEQFF. This sequence uses TRBV6-2 or TRBV6-3 and TRBJ2-1, with the D gene not confidently named. The germline V gene specifies MNHEY as CDR1 and SVGEGT as CDR2. Reading from cysteine to phenylalanine, the CDR3 counts 10 amino acids. Of the read, only the CDR3 DNA is kept; its 30 bases are in frame from base 1. V and J lose 8 bases and 8 bases, and a span of 7 bases separates them.